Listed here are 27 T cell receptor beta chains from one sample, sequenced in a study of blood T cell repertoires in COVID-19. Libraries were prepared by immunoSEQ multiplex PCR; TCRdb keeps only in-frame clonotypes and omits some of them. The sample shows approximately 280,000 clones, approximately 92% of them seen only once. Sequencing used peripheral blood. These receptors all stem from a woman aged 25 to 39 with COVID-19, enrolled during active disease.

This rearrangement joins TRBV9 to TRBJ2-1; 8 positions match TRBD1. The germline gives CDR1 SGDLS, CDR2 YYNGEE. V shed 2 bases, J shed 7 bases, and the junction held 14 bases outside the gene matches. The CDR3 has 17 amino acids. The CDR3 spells CASSVHPGQAGPNEQFF. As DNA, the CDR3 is TGTGCCAGCAGCGTTCACCCGGGACAGGCGGGGCCTAATGAGCAGTTCTTC. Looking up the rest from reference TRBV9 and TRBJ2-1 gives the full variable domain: DSGVTQTPKHLITATGQRVTLRCSPRSGDLSVYWYQQSLDQGLQFLIQYYNGEERAKGNILERFSAQQFPDLHSELNLSSLELGDSALYFCASSVHPGQAGPNEQFFGPGTRLTVL.

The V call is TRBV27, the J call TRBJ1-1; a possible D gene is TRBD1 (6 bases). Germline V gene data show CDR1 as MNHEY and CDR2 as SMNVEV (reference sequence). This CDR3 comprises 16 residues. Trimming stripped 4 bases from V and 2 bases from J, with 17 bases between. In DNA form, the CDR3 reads TGTGCCAGCAGTTCGGGGGGCGGAGCGGGAAACACTGAAGCTTTCTTT. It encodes CASSSGGGAGNTEAFF.

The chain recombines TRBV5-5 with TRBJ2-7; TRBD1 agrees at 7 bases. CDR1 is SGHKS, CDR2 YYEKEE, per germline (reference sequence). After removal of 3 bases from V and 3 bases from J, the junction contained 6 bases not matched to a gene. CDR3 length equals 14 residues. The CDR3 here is CASSWWQGDYEQYF. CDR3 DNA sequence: TGTGCCAGCAGCTGGTGGCAGGGGGACTACGAGCAGTACTTC.

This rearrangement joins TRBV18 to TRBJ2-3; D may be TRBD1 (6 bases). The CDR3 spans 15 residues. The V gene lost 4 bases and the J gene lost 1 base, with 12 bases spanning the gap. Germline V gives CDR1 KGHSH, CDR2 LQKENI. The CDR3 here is CASSLGRGGTDTQYF. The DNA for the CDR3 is TGTGCCAGCTCACTGGGCAGGGGTGGCACAGATACGCAGTATTTT.

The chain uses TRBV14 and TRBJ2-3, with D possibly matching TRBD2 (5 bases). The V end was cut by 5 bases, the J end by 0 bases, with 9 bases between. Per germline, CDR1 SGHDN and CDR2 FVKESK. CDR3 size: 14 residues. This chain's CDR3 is CASSVSGSTDTQYF. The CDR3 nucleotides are TGTGCCAGCAGCGTGAGCGGAAGCACAGATACGCAGTATTTT.

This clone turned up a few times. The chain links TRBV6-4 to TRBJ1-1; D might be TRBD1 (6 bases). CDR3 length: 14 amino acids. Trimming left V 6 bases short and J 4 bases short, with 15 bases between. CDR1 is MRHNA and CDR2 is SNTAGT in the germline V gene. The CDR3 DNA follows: TGTGCCAGCAGGGCCGGGACACTTGCCACTGAAGCTTTCTTT. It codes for CASRAGTLATEAFF.

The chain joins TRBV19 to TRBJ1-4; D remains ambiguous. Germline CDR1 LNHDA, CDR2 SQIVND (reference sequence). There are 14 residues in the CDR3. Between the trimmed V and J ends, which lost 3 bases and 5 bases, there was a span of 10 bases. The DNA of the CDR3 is TGTGCCAGTAGTATTGGTCAGTACAATGAAAAACTGTTTTTT. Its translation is CASSIGQYNEKLFF.

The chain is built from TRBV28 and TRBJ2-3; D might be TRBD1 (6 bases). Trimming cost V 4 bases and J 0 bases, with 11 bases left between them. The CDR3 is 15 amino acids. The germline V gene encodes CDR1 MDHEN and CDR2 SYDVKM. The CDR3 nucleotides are TGTGCCAGCAGTTCCCCAACAGGGAGCACAGATACGCAGTATTTT. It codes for CASSSPTGSTDTQYF.

The CDR3 reads CASSQDLGVRQPQHF. In nucleotides, the CDR3 is TGCGCCAGCAGCCAAGATCTCGGGGTCAGACAGCCCCAGCATTTT. The V call is TRBV4-3, the J call TRBJ1-5; D uncertain. Germline CDR1 LGHNA, CDR2 YSLEER. The CDR3 extends over 15 amino acids. V shed 0 bases and J shed 7 bases, with 13 bases lying between them.

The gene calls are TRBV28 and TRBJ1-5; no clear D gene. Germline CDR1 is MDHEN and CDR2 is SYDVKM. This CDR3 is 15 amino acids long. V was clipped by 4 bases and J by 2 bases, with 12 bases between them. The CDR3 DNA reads TGTGCCAGCAGTTCCCGAGGGAGGGGCAATCAGCCCCAGCATTTT. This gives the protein CASSSRGRGNQPQHF.

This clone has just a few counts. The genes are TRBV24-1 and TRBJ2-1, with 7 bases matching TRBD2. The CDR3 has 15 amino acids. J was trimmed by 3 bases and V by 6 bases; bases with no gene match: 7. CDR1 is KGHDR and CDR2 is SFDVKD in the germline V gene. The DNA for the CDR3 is TGTGCCACCAGTCCCGGGGGGAGTTACTACAATGAGCAGTTCTTC. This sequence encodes CATSPGGSYYNEQFF.

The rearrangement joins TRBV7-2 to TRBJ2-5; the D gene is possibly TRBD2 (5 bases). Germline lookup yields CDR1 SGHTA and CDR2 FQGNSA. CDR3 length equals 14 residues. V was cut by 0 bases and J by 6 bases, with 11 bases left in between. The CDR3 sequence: CASSLAGIRKTQYF. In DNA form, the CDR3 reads TGTGCCAGCAGCTTAGCCGGGATAAGGAAGACCCAGTACTTC.

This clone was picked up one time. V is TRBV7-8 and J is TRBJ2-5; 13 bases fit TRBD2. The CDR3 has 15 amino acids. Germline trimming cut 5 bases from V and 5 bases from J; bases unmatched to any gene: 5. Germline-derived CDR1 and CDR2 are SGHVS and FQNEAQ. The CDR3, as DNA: TGTGCCAGCAGCAGGACTAGCGGGAGTGTCGAGACCCAGTACTTC. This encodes CASSRTSGSVETQYF.

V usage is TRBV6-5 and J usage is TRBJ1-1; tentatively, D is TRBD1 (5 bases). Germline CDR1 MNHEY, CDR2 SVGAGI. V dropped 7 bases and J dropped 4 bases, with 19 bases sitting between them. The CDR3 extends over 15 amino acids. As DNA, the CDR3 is TGTGCCAGCACATCACCCGGGAGGGGAGGCACTGAAGCTTTCTTT. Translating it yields CASTSPGRGGTEAFF.

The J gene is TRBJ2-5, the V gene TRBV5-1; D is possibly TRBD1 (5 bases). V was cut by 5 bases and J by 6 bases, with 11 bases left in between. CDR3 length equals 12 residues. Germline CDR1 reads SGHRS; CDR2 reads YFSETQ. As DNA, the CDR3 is TGCGCCAGCAGGGCAGGGATCCAGACCCAGTACTTC. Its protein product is CASRAGIQTQYF.

As DNA, the CDR3 is TGTGCCAGCAGTTTTAAGGGACAGGGGGCACGGCAGCCCCAGCATTTT. This codes for CASSFKGQGARQPQHF. This chain uses TRBV28 with TRBJ1-5; the match to TRBD1 covers 12 bases. V lost 3 bases to trimming and J lost 7 bases; unmatched junction nucleotides: 7. The germline CDR1 and CDR2 sequences are MDHEN and SYDVKM. This CDR3 has 16 residues.

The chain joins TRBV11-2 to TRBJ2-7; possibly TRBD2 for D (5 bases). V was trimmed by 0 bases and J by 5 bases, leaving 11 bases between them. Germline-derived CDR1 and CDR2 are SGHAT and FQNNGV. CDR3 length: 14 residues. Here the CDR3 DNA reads TGTGCCAGCAGCTTAGATCGGGGAGCCGACGAGCAGTACTTC. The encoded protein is CASSLDRGADEQYF.

CDR3 sequence reads: CASGVSGSRNEKLFF. In DNA form, the CDR3 reads TGTGCCAGCGGAGTTTCCGGCAGCCGAAATGAAAAACTGTTTTTT. The chain carries TRBV27 and TRBJ1-4; D is unclear. Per the germline V gene, CDR1 is MNHEY and CDR2 is SMNVEV (reference sequence). V was trimmed by 8 bases and J by 5 bases, leaving 18 bases between them. This CDR3 region has 15 residues.

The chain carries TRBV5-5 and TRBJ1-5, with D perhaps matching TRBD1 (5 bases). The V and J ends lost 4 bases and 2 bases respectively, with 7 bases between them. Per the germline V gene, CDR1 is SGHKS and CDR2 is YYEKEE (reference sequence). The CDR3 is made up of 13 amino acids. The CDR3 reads CASSSRGNQPQHF. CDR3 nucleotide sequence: TGTGCCAGCAGCAGCAGGGGCAATCAGCCCCAGCATTTT. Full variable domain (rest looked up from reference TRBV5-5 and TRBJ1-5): DAGVTQSPTHLIKTRGQQVTLRCSPISGHKSVSWYQQVLGQGPQFIFQYYEKEERGRGNFPDRFSARQFPNYSSELNVNALLLGDSALYLCASSSRGNQPQHFGDGTRLSIL.

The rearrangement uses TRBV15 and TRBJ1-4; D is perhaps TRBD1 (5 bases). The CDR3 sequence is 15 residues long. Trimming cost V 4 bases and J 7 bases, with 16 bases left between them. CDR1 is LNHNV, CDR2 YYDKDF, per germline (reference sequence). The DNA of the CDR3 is TGTGCCACCAGCACGTCGTGGGGGGTTGGTGAAAAACTGTTTTTT. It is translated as CATSTSWGVGEKLFF.

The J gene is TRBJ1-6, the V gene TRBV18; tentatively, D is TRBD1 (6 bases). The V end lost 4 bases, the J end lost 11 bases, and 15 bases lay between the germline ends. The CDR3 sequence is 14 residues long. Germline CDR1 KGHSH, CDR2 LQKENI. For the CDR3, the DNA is TGTGCCAGCTCACAGGACAGTGCATCTCCACCCCTCCACTTT. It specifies CASSQDSASPPLHF.

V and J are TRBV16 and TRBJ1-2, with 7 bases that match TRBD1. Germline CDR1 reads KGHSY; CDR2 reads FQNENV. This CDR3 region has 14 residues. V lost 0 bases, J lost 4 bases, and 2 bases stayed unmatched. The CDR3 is CASSQSAGGYGYTF. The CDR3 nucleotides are TGTGCCAGCAGCCAATCGGCAGGGGGCTATGGCTACACCTTC.

Written as DNA, the CDR3 is TGTGCCAGCAGCCAAGGGGCAGGTTCAGAAAAACTGTTTTTT. It is translated as CASSQGAGSEKLFF. The chain couples TRBV3-1 (or the pseudogene TRBV3-2) to TRBJ1-4; D not certain. CDR3 length: 14 residues. Germline CDR1 LGHDT, CDR2 YNNKEL (reference sequence). Trimming shortened V by 1 base and J by 8 bases, and 11 bases separated the two germline ends.

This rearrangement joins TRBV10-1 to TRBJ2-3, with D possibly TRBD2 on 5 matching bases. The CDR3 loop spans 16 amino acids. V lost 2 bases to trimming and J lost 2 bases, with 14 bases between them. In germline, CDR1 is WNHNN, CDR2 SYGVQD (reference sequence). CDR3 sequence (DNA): TGCGCCAGCAGTGAGATCAACGGGATGAACACAGATACGCAGTATTTT. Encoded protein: CASSEINGMNTDTQYF.

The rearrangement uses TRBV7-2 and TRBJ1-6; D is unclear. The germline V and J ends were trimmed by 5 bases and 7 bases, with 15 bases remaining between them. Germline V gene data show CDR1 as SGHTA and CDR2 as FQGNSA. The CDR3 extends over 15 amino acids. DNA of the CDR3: TGTGCCAGCAGCCTTAATCCGAGCCTCAATTCACCCCTCCACTTT. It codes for CASSLNPSLNSPLHF.

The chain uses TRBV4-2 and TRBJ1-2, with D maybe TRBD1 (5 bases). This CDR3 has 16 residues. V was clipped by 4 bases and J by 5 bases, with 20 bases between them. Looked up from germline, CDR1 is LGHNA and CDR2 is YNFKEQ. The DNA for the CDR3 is TGTGCCAGCAGCCCCACTCGGGCCAGGGAGGGTTATGGCTACACCTTC. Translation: CASSPTRAREGYGYTF.

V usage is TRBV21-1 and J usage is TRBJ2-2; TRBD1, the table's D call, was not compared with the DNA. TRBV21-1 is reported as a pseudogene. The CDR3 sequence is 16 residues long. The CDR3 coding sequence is TGTGCCAGCACTAAAGTCGGGACAGGGGTCGACGGGGAGCTGTTTTTT. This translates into CASTKVGTGVDGELFF.